The 15 T cell receptor beta chains reported below all come from one sample, sequenced in a study of T-cell reconstitution after alpha-beta-depleted transplantation in children. The library targeted TCRbeta and was prepared with unique molecular identifiers. TCRdb fed the PCR reads into MiXCR, producing one record per CDR3 protein. The sample records about 510,000 distinct CDR3 sequences, 10% to 12% being singletons. Source: PBMCs, mostly from graft donor cells, taken 180 days after TCRalphabeta/CD19-depleted stem cell transplant. The source is a female patient between 2 and 10 years old who had a stem cell transplant for aplastic anemia, so the T cells may come from the graft donor.

This clonotype came up a few times. CDR3 nucleotides: TGTGCCAGCAGATTAAATAGCAATCAGCCCCAGCATTTT. It yields the protein CASRLNSNQPQHF. The J gene is TRBJ1-5, the V gene TRBV2; D gene unclear. Germline V gene sequence: CDR1 SNHLY, CDR2 FYNNEI. The CDR3 extends over 13 amino acids. Trimming shortened V by 6 bases and J by 0 bases, and 6 bases separated the two germline ends. Complete variable domain (other parts from reference TRBV2 and TRBJ1-5): EPEVTQTPSHQVTQMGQEVILRCVPISNHLYFYWYRQILGQKVEFLVSFYNNEISEKSEIFDDQFSVERPDGSNFTLKIRSTKLEDSAMYFCASRLNSNQPQHFGDGTRLSIL.

This clonotype was counted a few times. The CDR3 sequence is CATSEDSQETQYF. The CDR3 DNA follows: TGTGCCACCAGTGAAGACAGTCAAGAGACCCAGTACTTC. The J gene is TRBJ2-5, the V gene TRBV24-1; possibly TRBD1 for D (5 bases). CDR1 is KGHDR and CDR2 is SFDVKD in the germline V gene. V lost 4 bases and J 2 bases, leaving 7 bases between the germline ends. This CDR3 is built from 13 residues.

At least ten counts were recorded for this clonotype. The chain carries TRBV29-1 and TRBJ2-3; maybe TRBD1 (5 bases). V lost 7 bases and J 3 bases, leaving 8 bases between the germline ends. This CDR3 has 11 residues. Germline V CDR1 and CDR2: SQVTM, ANQGSEA. This CDR3 is CSAQGTDTQYF. Here the CDR3 DNA reads TGCAGCGCGCAGGGTACAGATACGCAGTATTTT.

The chain is built from TRBV20-1 and TRBJ1-1; 7 positions match TRBD1. This CDR3 is built from 15 residues. The ends lost 0 bases at V and 6 bases at J; junction bases unmatched: 10. Germline V gives CDR1 DFQATT, CDR2 SNEGSKA (reference sequence). CDR3 sequence reads: CSARDLGGLEAEAFF. CDR3 in DNA: TGCAGTGCTAGAGATCTAGGGGGCTTAGAGGCTGAAGCTTTCTTT.

In its sample, this clonotype was seen a few times. The chain combines TRBV7-8 with TRBJ2-1, with D unclear. V was trimmed by 5 bases and J by 4 bases, leaving 15 bases between them. The CDR3 runs 15 residues. Germline V gives CDR1 SGHVS, CDR2 FQNEAQ. The CDR3 DNA sequence: TGTGCCAGCAGCCGTGACGGTGCCCTATACAATGAGCAGTTCTTC. This codes for CASSRDGALYNEQFF.

This clonotype was seen more than once but under ten times. The rearrangement joins TRBV7-9 to TRBJ2-5, with 9 bases lining up with TRBD1. Unmatched junction bases numbered 4, after V lost 3 bases and J lost 5 bases. The CDR3 length is 14 residues. The germline gives CDR1 SEHNR, CDR2 FQNEAQ (reference sequence). Written as DNA, the CDR3 is TGTGCCAGCAGCTTGGGGACAGGGTTTGAGACCCAGTACTTC. This gives the protein CASSLGTGFETQYF. Looking up the rest from reference TRBV7-9 and TRBJ2-5 gives the full variable domain: DTGVSQNPRHKITKRGQNVTFRCDPISEHNRLYWYRQTLGQGPEFLTYFQNEAQLEKSRLLSDRFSAERPKGSFSTLEIQRTEQGDSAMYLCASSLGTGFETQYFGPGTRLLVL.

This clonotype was counted only a few times. V is TRBV29-1 and J is TRBJ1-1; no clear D gene. The CDR3 runs 13 residues. Trimming removed 6 bases from V and 1 base from J, with 12 bases in between. CDR1 and CDR2 (germline): SQVTM, ANQGSEA. The CDR3 reads CSVAKVWNTEAFF. For the CDR3, the DNA is TGCAGCGTCGCCAAAGTCTGGAACACTGAAGCTTTCTTT.

As for this clonotype: One end of the junction varies from germline; a read error may be responsible. The rearrangement joins TRBV5-6 to TRBJ1-1; D not certain. Germline CDR1 and CDR2: SGHDT and YYEEEE. CDR3 length: 13 residues. Written as DNA, the CDR3 is TGTGCCACCAGCTTGCCGGCGAACACTGAAGCTTTCTTT. Translated, it gives CATSLPANTEAFF. Based on the CDR3 plus reference TRBV5-6 and TRBJ1-1, the full variable domain is DAGVTQSPTHLIKTRGQQVTLRCSPKSGHDTVSWYQQALGQGPQFIFQYYEEEERQRGNFPDRFSGHQFPNYSSELNVNALLLGDSALYLCATSLPANTEAFFGQGTRLTVV.

This clonotype has just a few counts. The chain employs TRBV20-1 and TRBJ1-2; D remains ambiguous. The V end lost 3 bases, the J end lost 7 bases, and 9 bases lay between the germline ends. The V gene's germline CDR1 is DFQATT and CDR2 SNEGSKA (reference sequence). CDR3 size: 11 residues. CDR3 amino acids: CSARHIVGYTF. For the CDR3, the DNA is TGCAGTGCTAGGCATATCGTTGGCTACACCTTC.

There are a few counts of this clonotype. The chain has TRBV5-1 and TRBJ2-5, with 11 positions matching TRBD1. Trimming cost V 1 base and J 4 bases; bases outside gene matches: 3. The CDR3 sequence is 15 residues long. Per the germline V gene, CDR1 is SGHRS and CDR2 is YFSETQ. CDR3 amino acids: CASSLKGQGVETQYF. The CDR3 region has the DNA TGCGCCAGCAGCTTGAAGGGACAGGGGGTAGAGACCCAGTACTTC. Complete variable domain (other parts from reference TRBV5-1 and TRBJ2-5): KAGVTQTPRYLIKTRGQQVTLSCSPISGHRSVSWYQQTPGQGLQFLFEYFSETQRNKGNFPGRFSGRQFSNSRSEMNVSTLELGDSALYLCASSLKGQGVETQYFGPGTRLLVL.

DNA of the CDR3: TGCGCCAGCAGCCAAGATGTACCCTTCGGGGTTGGCTACACCTTC. This gives the protein CASSQDVPFGVGYTF. The V and J genes are TRBV4-1 and TRBJ1-2; D gene ambiguous. V was clipped by 0 bases and J by 7 bases, with 15 bases between them. CDR3 length: 15 residues. Germline V lookup: CDR1 MGHRA, CDR2 YSYEKL.

This clonotype was picked up many times. The V gene is TRBV29-1, the J gene TRBJ2-6; D is undetermined. Deletions cut 4 bases from V and 0 bases from J, with 10 bases between. Germline CDR1 SQVTM, CDR2 ANQGSEA. The CDR3 has 15 amino acids. CDR3 DNA: TGCAGCGTTGTAGGGTCTGACTCTGGGGCCAACGTCCTGACTTTC. This codes for CSVVGSDSGANVLTF.

Note on this clonotype: A much larger clonotype is one base distant, so this may be a read error. The chain couples TRBV29-1 to TRBJ2-7; weak D call: TRBD1 (6 bases). V lost 2 bases, J lost 2 bases, and 16 bases lay in between. Germline V gene sequence: CDR1 SQVTM, CDR2 ANQGSEA. The CDR3 spans 15 residues. The CDR3 bases are TGCAGCGTTGAATTAGTCATCAGGGGAGCCTACGAGCAGTACTTC. Translated: CSVELVIRGAYEQYF.

This clonotype has more than one count but fewer than ten. V and J are TRBV27 and TRBJ2-3; D may be TRBD1 (6 bases). Germline CDR1 reads MNHEY; CDR2 reads SMNVEV (reference sequence). V was clipped by 8 bases and J by 0 bases, with 12 bases between them. The CDR3 sequence is 14 residues long. CDR3 amino acids: CASEEGESTDTQYF. The DNA for the CDR3 is TGTGCCAGCGAAGAGGGGGAAAGCACAGATACGCAGTATTTT.

This clonotype was counted only a few times. This rearrangement joins TRBV6-5 to TRBJ2-5, with 7 nucleotides matching TRBD2. Germline V gene sequence: CDR1 MNHEY, CDR2 SVGAGI. CDR3 length: 16 amino acids. V shed 0 bases and J 5 bases; nucleotides not matched to a gene: 9. In DNA form, the CDR3 reads TGTGCCAGCAGTTACTCGATATGGGGGGGACGGGAGACCCAGTACTTC. Residues: CASSYSIWGGRETQYF.